The 28 T cell receptor beta chains below were found in one sample sequenced in a study of type 1 regulatory T cells. Study observations and caveats: Compared with non-type 1 regulatory T cells, type 1 regulatory T cells showed a more restricted TCR repertoire.

No antigen has been assigned to these receptors. TCRdb reanalysed the reads using MiXCR and keeps one entry per CDR3 protein. Of around 64,000 distinct CDR3 sequences listed, around 21% are singletons. The sequencing sample was made of cultured type 1 regulatory T (Tr1) cells, either the whole culture or a sorted fraction (not recorded which). Receptors were obtained from a human donor in good health.

This clonotype was found a few times. The gene calls are TRBV7-2 and TRBJ1-2; TRBD1 might be the D (5 bases). V gave up 0 bases and J gave up 5 bases, with 10 bases separating them. The length of the CDR3 is 14 residues. Germline loops: CDR1 SGHTA, CDR2 FQGNSA. CDR3 protein: CASSLARVQYGYTF. CDR3 in DNA: TGTGCCAGCAGCTTAGCCAGGGTGCAATATGGCTACACCTTC.

V gene TRBV27 combines with J gene TRBJ1-1; D not certain. This CDR3 is 13 amino acids long. The germline gives CDR1 MNHEY, CDR2 SMNVEV (reference sequence). V was cut by 6 bases and J by 4 bases, with 12 bases left in between. Written as DNA, the CDR3 is TGTGCCAGCAGAGGCGGGAGTCGCACTGAAGCTTTCTTT. It translates to CASRGGSRTEAFF.

This clonotype was detected a few times. The chain is built from TRBV7-3 and TRBJ2-2; D gene unclear. The germline CDR1 and CDR2 sequences are SGHTA and FQGTGA. CDR3 length equals 14 residues. V was trimmed by 5 bases and J by 1 base, leaving 8 bases between them. CDR3 loop: CASSIQVNTGELFF. In DNA, the CDR3 is TGTGCCAGCAGCATTCAAGTGAACACCGGGGAGCTGTTTTTT.

Note on this clonotype: An end of the junction does not agree with germline; a read error may underlie this. The CDR3, as DNA: TGTGCCGGCAGCCAAGTGGGTGGTGAAAAACTGTTTTTT. Translated: CAGSQVGGEKLFF. The chain combines TRBV3-1 with TRBJ1-4; D is ambiguous. CDR3 length: 13 residues. Germline V gives CDR1 LGHDT, CDR2 YNNKEL (reference sequence).

In this sample, this clonotype turned up many times. This chain uses TRBV7-2 with TRBJ2-7; no firm D call. CDR1 and CDR2 (germline): SGHTA, FQGNSA. The ends were cut back, 1 base at V and 5 bases at J, with 9 bases in the middle. The CDR3 extends over 13 amino acids. The CDR3 nucleotides are TGTGCCAGCAGCTTAGGTACCGTAGACGAGCAGTACTTC. This translates into CASSLGTVDEQYF. Looking up the rest from reference TRBV7-2 and TRBJ2-7 gives the full variable domain: GAGVSQSPSNKVTEKGKDVELRCDPISGHTALYWYRQSLGQGLEFLIYFQGNSAPDKSGLPSDRFSAERTGGSVSTLTIQRTQQEDSAVYLCASSLGTVDEQYFGPGTRLTVT.

The chain has TRBV20-1 and TRBJ2-1; 12 bases line up with TRBD2. The CDR3 has 14 amino acids. Trimming took 4 bases from V and 7 from J; bases not matched to a gene: 5. Germline CDR1 DFQATT, CDR2 SNEGSKA (reference sequence). The CDR3 reads CSAILAGGRNEQFF. CDR3 coding DNA: TGCAGTGCTATACTAGCGGGAGGCCGGAATGAGCAGTTCTTC.

The chain joins TRBV29-1 to TRBJ1-1, with D possibly TRBD1 on 5 matching bases. The CDR3 contains 13 residues. CDR1 SQVTM and CDR2 ANQGSEA come from the germline V gene. With 1 base removed from V and 5 bases from J, the gap between germline ends came to 11 bases. This chain's CDR3 is CSVEAVGRTEAFF. CDR3 coding DNA: TGCAGCGTTGAAGCGGTGGGGCGGACTGAAGCTTTCTTT.

This clonotype occurred a few times. The chain combines TRBV12-3 or TRBV12-4 with TRBJ2-1; TRBD2 is a possible D gene (5 bases). CDR3 length equals 14 residues. Trimming stripped 6 bases from V and 0 bases from J, with 9 bases between. CDR3 in DNA: TGTGCCAGCAGGGTCCGGGGCTCCTACAATGAGCAGTTCTTC. This codes for CASRVRGSYNEQFF.

This chain joins TRBV5-1 and TRBJ2-7; the D gene is possibly TRBD1 (6 bases). Trimming pared 5 bases from V and 0 bases from J, leaving 15 bases between. The CDR3 runs 15 residues. Germline values: CDR1 SGHRS, CDR2 YFSETQ. CDR3: CASRSGTIISYEQYF. DNA for the CDR3: TGCGCCAGCAGGTCCGGGACAATAATCTCCTACGAGCAGTACTTC.

This clonotype showed up just a few times. The V call is TRBV9, the J call TRBJ2-5; TRBD2 matches 9 bases. The CDR3 runs 18 residues. Germline CDR1 reads SGDLS; CDR2 reads YYNGEE. Germline trimming cut 0 bases from V and 5 bases from J; bases unmatched to any gene: 14. The CDR3 nucleotides read TGTGCCAGCAGCGTAGGGGAGGCTAGCGGGGCCCCCTGGGAGACCCAGTACTTC. It translates to CASSVGEASGAPWETQYF. Full variable domain (outside the CDR3, taken from reference TRBV9 and TRBJ2-5): DSGVTQTPKHLITATGQRVTLRCSPRSGDLSVYWYQQSLDQGLQFLIQYYNGEERAKGNILERFSAQQFPDLHSELNLSSLELGDSALYFCASSVGEASGAPWETQYFGPGTRLLVL.

This clonotype has just a few counts. The chain couples TRBV5-4 to TRBJ2-5; the match to TRBD1 covers 9 bases. With V trimmed by 4 bases and J by 4 bases, 8 bases remained unmatched. Looked up from germline, CDR1 is SGHNT and CDR2 is YYREEE (reference sequence). The CDR3 runs to 15 residues. The CDR3 DNA reads TGTGCCAGCAGCCTGAGGACAGGGGTGGGAGAGACCCAGTACTTC. It is translated as CASSLRTGVGETQYF.

CDR3 residues: CSASGKYQPQHF. The CDR3 bases are TGCAGTGCTAGTGGAAAGTATCAGCCCCAGCATTTT. The chain combines TRBV20-1 with TRBJ1-5; no reliable D call. There are 12 residues in the CDR3. V was trimmed by 3 bases and J by 5 bases, leaving 8 bases between them. CDR1 is DFQATT and CDR2 is SNEGSKA in the germline V gene (reference sequence).

In its sample, this clonotype was seen a few times. CDR3 protein: CATSDTGRNEQFF. CDR3 sequence (DNA): TGTGCCACCAGTGATACCGGACGAAATGAGCAGTTCTTC. The rearrangement joins TRBV24-1 to TRBJ2-1; D unresolved. Germline V CDR1 and CDR2: KGHDR, SFDVKD. Trimming left V 3 bases short and J 7 bases short, with 9 bases between. The CDR3 contains 13 residues.

This clonotype was picked up a small number of times. The gene calls are TRBV6-1 and TRBJ2-2; D is ambiguous. Trimming removed 6 bases at V and 5 bases at J, with 7 bases between. Germline lookup yields CDR1 MNHNS and CDR2 SASEGT. The length of the CDR3 is 12 residues. CDR3 in amino acids: CASSVKTGELFF. The CDR3 DNA reads as TGTGCCAGCAGCGTAAAAACCGGGGAGCTGTTTTTT.

The CDR3 nucleotides are TGTGCCAGCAGCCGAGCCCCCTGGTCGGGTAGTATCCACAATGAGCAGTTCTTC. Translation gives CASSRAPWSGSIHNEQFF. The V and J genes are TRBV7-2 and TRBJ2-1; D uncertain. Trimming removed 5 bases at V and 5 bases at J, with 25 bases between. The CDR3 is 18 amino acids. Looked up from germline, CDR1 is SGHTA and CDR2 is FQGNSA.

This clonotype was seen a few times. The J gene is TRBJ1-2, the V gene TRBV6-5; 9 bases align to TRBD1. The trim removed 2 bases at V and 4 bases at J, leaving 11 bases unmatched. The length of the CDR3 is 17 residues. The germline gives CDR1 MNHEY, CDR2 SVGAGI. CDR3 residues: CASSYADTGGIGYGYTF. CDR3 DNA sequence: TGTGCCAGCAGTTACGCCGATACAGGGGGCATTGGCTATGGCTACACCTTC.

The chain links TRBV20-1 to TRBJ2-5; D is unclear. Trimming cost V 3 bases and J 0 bases, with 5 bases left between them. Germline V gene lookup returns CDR1 DFQATT and CDR2 SNEGSKA (reference sequence). This CDR3 has 12 residues. The CDR3 protein is CSASGYQETQYF. The DNA for the CDR3 is TGCAGTGCTAGTGGCTACCAAGAGACCCAGTACTTC.

Only a few counts were recorded for this clonotype. V and J are TRBV5-1 and TRBJ2-7; maybe TRBD1 (5 bases). Trimming pared 4 bases from V and 5 bases from J, leaving 10 bases between. Per germline, CDR1 SGHRS and CDR2 YFSETQ. The CDR3 consists of 12 residues. DNA of the CDR3: TGCGCCAGCAGCAACCAGGGCCACGAGCAGTACTTC. It codes for CASSNQGHEQYF.

The rearrangement uses TRBV5-6 and TRBJ2-5; 8 nucleotides agree with TRBD2. V was clipped by 0 bases and J by 5 bases; unmatched bases: 6. The CDR3 covers 15 residues. Germline CDR1 is SGHDT and CDR2 is YYEEEE. CDR3 DNA: TGTGCCAGCAGCTTGGTCCGGGGGGGGCTCGAGACCCAGTACTTC. Translating it yields CASSLVRGGLETQYF.

The chain combines TRBV12-3 or TRBV12-4 with TRBJ2-1; D might be TRBD2 (5 bases). Between the trimmed V and J ends, which lost 5 bases and 4 bases, there was a span of 15 bases. The CDR3 runs to 15 residues. The DNA of the CDR3 is TGTGCCAGCAGTCGAGTTGCGGGCCCATACAATGAGCAGTTCTTC. Translating gives CASSRVAGPYNEQFF.

The chain employs TRBV12-3 or TRBV12-4 and TRBJ1-5, with a possible D match to TRBD1 (5 bases). V gave up 3 bases and J gave up 3 bases, with 12 bases separating them. The CDR3 contains 15 residues. DNA for the CDR3: TGTGCCAGCAGTTTCGGGGAAGGGGTCAATCAGCCCCAGCATTTT. Protein sequence: CASSFGEGVNQPQHF.

This clonotype was counted only a few times. The chain is built from TRBV15 and TRBJ1-2, with 7 bases fitting TRBD1. The CDR3 has 16 residues. Germline CDR1 is LNHNV and CDR2 is YYDKDF (reference sequence). V shed 0 bases and J 6 bases; nucleotides not matched to a gene: 10. In nucleotides, the CDR3 is TGTGCCACCAGCAGAGATCAGAGGGGGCTAGCCCATGGCTACACCTTC. Its translation: CATSRDQRGLAHGYTF. The whole variable domain, remainder taken from reference TRBV15 and TRBJ1-2, is DAMVIQNPRYQVTQFGKPVTLSCSQTLNHNVMYWYQQKSSQAPKLLFHYYDKDFNNEADTPDNFQSRRPNTSFCFLDIRSPGLGDTAMYLCATSRDQRGLAHGYTFGSGTRLTVV.

This clonotype was seen a handful of times. The chain employs TRBV6-6 and TRBJ2-1; TRBD2 matches 7 bases. The CDR3 runs 17 residues. Germline assignment: CDR1 MNHNY and CDR2 SVGAGI (reference sequence). Trimming at V came to 2 bases and at J to 4 bases, leaving 11 bases not matched to a gene. The CDR3 reads CASSYSPPSGVYNEQFF. CDR3 in DNA: TGTGCCAGCAGTTACAGCCCCCCTAGCGGAGTATACAATGAGCAGTTCTTC.

There are a few counts of this clonotype. The chain carries TRBV20-1 and TRBJ2-5; 9 bases align to TRBD2. From germline, CDR1 is DFQATT and CDR2 SNEGSKA (reference sequence). The CDR3 loop spans 14 amino acids. J was trimmed by 5 bases and V by 0 bases; bases with no gene match: 4. The CDR3 nucleotides read TGCAGTGCTAGAGACGTTAGCGGGAGCGAGACCCAGTACTTC. This sequence encodes CSARDVSGSETQYF.

This chain links TRBV10-3 with TRBJ1-1; weak D call: TRBD1 (5 bases). Trimming took off 10 bases at V and 4 bases at J, with 16 bases between the two ends. Germline values: CDR1 ENHRY, CDR2 SYGVKD. The CDR3 loop spans 13 amino acids. CDR3 DNA: TGTGCCACTGGTACGGGGGTGGTCACTGAAGCTTTCTTT. It translates to CATGTGVVTEAFF.

The sample holds a few counts of this clonotype. This sequence joins TRBV29-1 and TRBJ2-1; TRBD1 agrees at 9 bases. The ends lost 6 bases at V and 1 base at J; junction bases unmatched: 1. The CDR3 has 13 residues. The V gene's germline CDR1 is SQVTM and CDR2 ANQGSEA. For the CDR3, the DNA is TGCAGCGTCGGGACAGGGTCCTACAATGAGCAGTTCTTC. It specifies CSVGTGSYNEQFF.

This clonotype has at least ten counts. In DNA, the CDR3 is TGCAGCGTTAACCCCTCTGGAAACACCATATATTTT. This codes for CSVNPSGNTIYF. The chain has TRBV29-1 and TRBJ1-3; D unclear. Per germline, CDR1 SQVTM and CDR2 ANQGSEA. The CDR3 contains 12 residues. The V gene lost 5 bases and the J gene lost 0 bases, with 5 bases spanning the gap.

This clonotype has more than one count but fewer than ten. The chain uses TRBV6-1 and TRBJ2-1; D ambiguous. This CDR3 is built from 12 residues. The ends were cut back, 5 bases at V and 6 bases at J, with 8 bases in the middle. Germline V gene data show CDR1 as MNHNS and CDR2 as SASEGT. The CDR3 is CASSRVGNEQFF. CDR3 coding DNA: TGTGCCAGCAGTCGGGTGGGCAATGAGCAGTTCTTC.